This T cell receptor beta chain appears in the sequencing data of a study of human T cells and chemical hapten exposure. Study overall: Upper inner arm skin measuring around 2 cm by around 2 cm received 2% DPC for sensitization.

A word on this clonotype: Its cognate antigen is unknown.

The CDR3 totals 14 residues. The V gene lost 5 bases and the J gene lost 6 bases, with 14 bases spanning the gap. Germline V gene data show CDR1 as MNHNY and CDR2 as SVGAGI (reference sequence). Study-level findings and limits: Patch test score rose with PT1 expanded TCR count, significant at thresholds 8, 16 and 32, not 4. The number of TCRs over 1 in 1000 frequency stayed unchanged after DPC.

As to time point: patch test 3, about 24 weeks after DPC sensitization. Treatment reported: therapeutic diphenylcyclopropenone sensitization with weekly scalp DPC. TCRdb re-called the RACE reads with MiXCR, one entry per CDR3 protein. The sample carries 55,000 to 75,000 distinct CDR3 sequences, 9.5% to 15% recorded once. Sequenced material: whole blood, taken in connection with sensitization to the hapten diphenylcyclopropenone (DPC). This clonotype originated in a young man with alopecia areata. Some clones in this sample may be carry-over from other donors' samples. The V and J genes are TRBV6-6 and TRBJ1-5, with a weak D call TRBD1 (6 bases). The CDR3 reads CASSVRGLGQPQHF. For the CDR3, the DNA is TGTGCCAGCAGTGTCCGGGGGCTTGGTCAGCCCCAGCATTTT.